What follows are 18 T cell receptor beta chains derived from one specimen sequenced in a study of T-cell memory formation after mild COVID-19. TCRdb reanalysed the 5' RACE reads using MiXCR and keeps one entry per CDR3 protein. The data hold hundreds of thousands of distinct CDR3 sequences, with over 15% observed a single time. Material: PBMCs or a T cell subset sorted from them (not recorded which). The receptors originated from an adult woman who had mild COVID-19 (a few samples of this study predate the infection). Cell type and time point are not known.

This chain connects TRBV2 to TRBJ2-5, with D unresolved. CDR1 and CDR2 from the germline V gene are SNHLY and FYNNEI. Trimming took off 3 bases at V and 1 base at J, with 9 bases between the two ends. The CDR3 has 14 residues. In DNA form, the CDR3 reads TGTGCCAGCAGTGAGTACAGCTTCCAAGAGACCCAGTACTTC. It encodes CASSEYSFQETQYF. Drawing the rest from reference TRBV2 and TRBJ2-5, the complete variable domain is EPEVTQTPSHQVTQMGQEVILRCVPISNHLYFYWYRQILGQKVEFLVSFYNNEISEKSEIFDDQFSVERPDGSNFTLKIRSTKLEDSAMYFCASSEYSFQETQYFGPGTRLLVL.

This clonotype was observed a handful of times. This chain joins TRBV2 and TRBJ2-7; a possible D gene is TRBD1 (6 bases). The CDR3 is 14 amino acids. Germline V CDR1 and CDR2: SNHLY, FYNNEI. V was pared by 4 bases and J by 0 bases, with 10 bases between. CDR3: CASSVQGPSYEQYF. CDR3 DNA sequence: TGTGCCAGCAGTGTACAGGGACCCTCCTACGAGCAGTACTTC.

This clonotype has just a few counts. CDR3 coding DNA: TGTGCCAGCAGGAGTCGACTAGCGGGCGCATCAGATACGCAGTATTTT. It specifies CASRSRLAGASDTQYF. The chain has TRBV6-5 and TRBJ2-3, with TRBD2 matching over 10 bases. Germline CDR1 reads MNHEY; CDR2 reads SVGAGI. With V trimmed by 6 bases and J by 4 bases, 10 bases remained unmatched. This CDR3 is 16 amino acids long.

The chain has TRBV5-1 and TRBJ2-5; D gene ambiguous. The CDR3 covers 13 residues. Germline loops: CDR1 SGHRS, CDR2 YFSETQ. Deletions cut 3 bases from V and 2 bases from J, with 8 bases between. The CDR3 region is CASSSGAQETQYF. The CDR3 coding sequence is TGCGCCAGCAGCTCGGGTGCTCAAGAGACCCAGTACTTC.

There are a few counts of this clonotype. The chain carries TRBV27 and TRBJ2-5; 9 nucleotides agree with TRBD1. Unmatched junction bases numbered 8, after V lost 6 bases and J lost 6 bases. CDR3 length equals 14 residues. Germline V gene data show CDR1 as MNHEY and CDR2 as SMNVEV (reference sequence). The CDR3 loop is CASRKTGGAKTQYF. CDR3 in DNA: TGTGCCAGCAGAAAAACAGGGGGCGCAAAGACCCAGTACTTC.

In DNA, the CDR3 is TGCAGTGCCAAGTGGCGCGTTACCAATGAGCAGTTCTTC. Its protein is CSAKWRVTNEQFF. The chain recombines TRBV20-1 with TRBJ2-1; D ambiguous. V was clipped by 6 bases and J by 6 bases, with 15 bases between them. The germline V gene encodes CDR1 DFQATT and CDR2 SNEGSKA (reference sequence). This CDR3 comprises 13 residues.

This clonotype has more than one count but fewer than ten. CDR3 amino acids: CASSPGGINQPQHF. As DNA, the CDR3 is TGCGCCAGCAGCCCTGGTGGGATCAATCAGCCCCAGCATTTT. The chain is built from TRBV5-1 and TRBJ1-5, with D unresolved. CDR1 and CDR2 from the germline V gene are SGHRS and YFSETQ. The CDR3 has 14 residues. Between the trimmed V and J ends, which lost 4 bases and 3 bases, there was a span of 11 bases.

This chain joins TRBV10-3 and TRBJ1-6; 10 nucleotides line up with TRBD1. V shed 5 bases, J shed 9 bases, and the junction held 4 bases outside the gene matches. The CDR3 is made up of 14 amino acids. CDR1 is ENHRY and CDR2 is SYGVKD in the germline V gene. The CDR3 nucleotides read TGTGCCATCAGTTGGACAGGGGGGATTTCACCCCTCCACTTT. It yields the protein CAISWTGGISPLHF.

This clonotype was detected only a few times. The J gene is TRBJ1-1, the V gene TRBV11-2; 7 bases agree with TRBD1. The CDR3 extends over 17 amino acids. The junction had 13 bases not matched to a gene; V was cut back by 5 bases and J by 1 base. Germline V gene data show CDR1 as SGHAT and CDR2 as FQNNGV. This chain's CDR3 is CASSQRTGSNRNTEAFF. Written as DNA, the CDR3 is TGTGCCAGCAGCCAGCGGACAGGAAGTAATCGGAACACTGAAGCTTTCTTT.

The table lists this clonotype with a few counts. CDR3 loop: CATRRNTGELFF. CDR3 DNA sequence: TGTGCCACCCGGAGAAACACCGGGGAGCTGTTTTTT. J is TRBJ2-2 and V is TRBV24-1; D remains unclear. The germline CDR1 and CDR2 sequences are KGHDR and SFDVKD. The CDR3 loop spans 12 amino acids. Trimming stripped 9 bases from V and 2 bases from J, with 6 bases between.

This clonotype has only a few counts. The rearrangement uses TRBV19 and TRBJ2-3; the D is unclear. The germline V gene encodes CDR1 LNHDA and CDR2 SQIVND (reference sequence). The V gene lost 7 bases and the J gene lost 1 base, with 15 bases spanning the gap. The CDR3 runs 15 residues. CDR3 DNA: TGTGCCAGTATGAATGAGCCGTATGGCACAGATACGCAGTATTTT. This translates into CASMNEPYGTDTQYF.

This clonotype turned up a few times. The V call is TRBV5-6, the J call TRBJ1-5; no clear D. CDR1 is SGHDT, CDR2 YYEEEE, per germline. The CDR3 spans 11 residues. Trimming left V 2 bases short and J 9 bases short, with 6 bases between. The CDR3 DNA reads TGTGCCAGCAGCTTCGATGGGCCCCAGCATTTT. Protein: CASSFDGPQHF.

The chain employs TRBV12-3 or TRBV12-4 and TRBJ1-6; D unresolved. There are 17 residues in the CDR3. The V gene lost 2 bases and the J gene lost 0 bases, with 11 bases spanning the gap. The CDR3 loop is CASSLSYRSSYNSPLHF. As DNA, the CDR3 is TGTGCCAGCAGTTTATCTTACCGGAGCTCCTATAATTCACCCCTCCACTTT.

The V gene is TRBV29-1, the J gene TRBJ1-2, with 8 bases matching TRBD1. Germline V CDR1 and CDR2: SQVTM, ANQGSEA. V gave up 8 bases and J gave up 4 bases; unmatched junction bases: 6. This CDR3 is built from 12 residues. This chain's CDR3 is CSTGTGSYGYTF. In DNA, the CDR3 is TGCAGCACCGGGACAGGCAGCTATGGCTACACCTTC.

The V and J genes are TRBV11-2 and TRBJ2-3, with D unclear. The CDR3 covers 16 residues. Germline V gives CDR1 SGHAT, CDR2 FQNNGV. Trimming stripped 1 base from V and 1 base from J, with 12 bases between. The CDR3 here is CASSLVWHGGTDTQYF. Written as DNA, the CDR3 is TGTGCCAGCAGCTTAGTTTGGCATGGGGGCACAGATACGCAGTATTTT.

V gene TRBV6-1 combines with J gene TRBJ1-1, with 7 nucleotides matching TRBD1. The CDR3 length is 14 residues. V lost 5 bases, J lost 4 bases, and 7 bases stayed unmatched. Germline CDR1 is MNHNS and CDR2 is SASEGT. CDR3 loop: CASSITGVGTEAFF. The CDR3 coding sequence is TGTGCCAGCAGTATAACAGGGGTGGGCACTGAAGCTTTCTTT.

The CDR3 loop reads CASRPTGAGFKLYTEAFF. The CDR3 DNA follows: TGTGCCAGCAGACCCACGGGGGCTGGATTTAAGCTCTACACTGAAGCTTTCTTT. This sequence joins TRBV21-1 and TRBJ1-1; TRBD1 is the table's D call and was not checked against the DNA. TRBV21-1 is a known pseudogene. This CDR3 spans 18 amino acids.

The rearrangement links TRBV20-1 to TRBJ1-5, with D tentatively TRBD1 (5 bases). CDR1 DFQATT and CDR2 SNEGSKA come from the germline V gene (reference sequence). The V end was cut by 7 bases, the J end by 2 bases, with 12 bases between. The CDR3 is 13 residues long. As DNA, the CDR3 is TGCAGTGTTAAGGGGCAGGGCAATCAGCCCCAGCATTTT. This sequence encodes CSVKGQGNQPQHF.